This TCR beta chain appears in the sequencing data of a study of T cell responses to AZD1222 COVID-19 vaccine. Germline V gene data show CDR1 as SGDLS and CDR2 as YYNGEE. The CDR3 is 14 amino acids. V lost 0 bases and J 4 bases, leaving 10 bases between the germline ends. Profiling relied on immunoSEQ multiplex PCR, and the TCRdb table lists in-frame clones only, not all of them. The table records 110,000 to 150,000 clones, approximately 90% of them present only once. The input for sequencing was peripheral blood, taken on day 0 of AZD1222 vaccination. This rearrangement joins TRBV9 to TRBJ1-2; D may be TRBD1 (5 bases). The receptor was isolated from an adult in good health. CDR3 sequence: CASSVGLGTYGYTF. The CDR3 DNA sequence: TGTGCCAGCAGCGTAGGTCTGGGGACCTATGGCTACACCTTC.